This T cell receptor (beta chain) was recovered during a study of cytomegalovirus exposure and HLA in healthy donors. The germline V gene has CDR1 SGHTA and CDR2 FQGNSA. The CDR3 has 14 amino acids. Trimming stripped 6 bases from V and 2 bases from J, with 12 bases between. Primers included in the PCR were 60 Vbeta and 13 Jbeta primers. Method: immunoSEQ multiplex PCR; TCRdb's copy keeps in-frame clones and lacks some. The table has 150,000 to 200,000 clones, approximately 82% seen once. V gene TRBV7-2 combines with J gene TRBJ2-3, with TRBD2 as a possible D gene (7 bases). This TCR came from a woman in her twenties or thirties in good health and CMV-seronegative. The source material was PBMCs. As DNA, the CDR3 is TGTGCCAGCAGATCGGCGGGGGCCACAGATACGCAGTATTTT. Translated: CASRSAGATDTQYF.